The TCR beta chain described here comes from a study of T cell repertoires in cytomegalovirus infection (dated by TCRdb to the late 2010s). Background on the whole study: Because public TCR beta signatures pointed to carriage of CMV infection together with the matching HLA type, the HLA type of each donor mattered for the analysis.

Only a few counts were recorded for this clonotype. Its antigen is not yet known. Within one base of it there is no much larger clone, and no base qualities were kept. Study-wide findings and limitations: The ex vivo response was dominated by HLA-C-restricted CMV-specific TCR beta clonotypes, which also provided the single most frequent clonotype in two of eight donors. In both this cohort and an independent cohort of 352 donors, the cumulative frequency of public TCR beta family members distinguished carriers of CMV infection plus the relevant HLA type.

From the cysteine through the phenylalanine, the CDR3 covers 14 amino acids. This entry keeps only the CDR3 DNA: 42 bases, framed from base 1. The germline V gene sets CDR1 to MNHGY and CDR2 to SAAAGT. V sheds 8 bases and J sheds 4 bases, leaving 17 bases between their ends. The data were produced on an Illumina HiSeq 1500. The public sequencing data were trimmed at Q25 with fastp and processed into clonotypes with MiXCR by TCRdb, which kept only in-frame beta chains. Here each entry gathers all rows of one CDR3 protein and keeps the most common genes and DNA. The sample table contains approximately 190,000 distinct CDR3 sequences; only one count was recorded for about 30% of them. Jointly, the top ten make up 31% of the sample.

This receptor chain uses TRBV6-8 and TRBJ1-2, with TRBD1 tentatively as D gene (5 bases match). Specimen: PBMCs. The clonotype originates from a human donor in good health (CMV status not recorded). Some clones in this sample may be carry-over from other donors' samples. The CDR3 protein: CASGRDLEGYGYTF. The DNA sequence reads TGTGCCAGCGGCCGGGACCTCGAGGGCTATGGCTACACCTTC.